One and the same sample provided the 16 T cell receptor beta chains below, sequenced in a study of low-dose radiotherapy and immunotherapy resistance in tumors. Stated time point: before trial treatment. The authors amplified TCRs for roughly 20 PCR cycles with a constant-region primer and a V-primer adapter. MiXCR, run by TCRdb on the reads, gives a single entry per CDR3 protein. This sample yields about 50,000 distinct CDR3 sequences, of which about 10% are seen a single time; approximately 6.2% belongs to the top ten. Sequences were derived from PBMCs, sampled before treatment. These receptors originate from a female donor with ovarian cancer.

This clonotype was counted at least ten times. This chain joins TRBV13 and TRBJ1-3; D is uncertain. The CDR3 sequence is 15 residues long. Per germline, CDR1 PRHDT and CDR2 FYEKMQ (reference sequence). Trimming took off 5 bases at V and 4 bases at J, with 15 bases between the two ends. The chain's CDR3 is CASSPNRNPGNTIYF. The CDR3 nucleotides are TGTGCCAGCAGCCCAAACCGGAACCCGGGAAACACCATATATTTT.

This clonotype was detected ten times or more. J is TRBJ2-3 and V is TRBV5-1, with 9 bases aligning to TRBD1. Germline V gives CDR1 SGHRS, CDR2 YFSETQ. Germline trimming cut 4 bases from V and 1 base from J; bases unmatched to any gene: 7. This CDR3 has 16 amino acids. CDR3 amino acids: CASSEGTGHGTDTQYF. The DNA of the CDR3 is TGCGCCAGCAGCGAAGGGACAGGGCACGGCACAGATACGCAGTATTTT.

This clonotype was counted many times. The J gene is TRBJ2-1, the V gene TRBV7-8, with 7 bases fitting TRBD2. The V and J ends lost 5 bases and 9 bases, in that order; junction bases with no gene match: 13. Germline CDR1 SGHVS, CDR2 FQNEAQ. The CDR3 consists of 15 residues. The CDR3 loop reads CASSPQRGLAGEQFF. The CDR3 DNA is TGTGCCAGCAGCCCACAGCGGGGCCTTGCGGGTGAGCAGTTCTTC. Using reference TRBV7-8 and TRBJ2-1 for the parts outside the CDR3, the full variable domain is GAGVSQSPRYKVAKRGQDVALRCDPISGHVSLFWYQQALGQGPEFLTYFQNEAQLDKSGLPSDRFFAERPEGSVSTLKIQRTQQEDSAVYLCASSPQRGLAGEQFFGPGTRLTVL.

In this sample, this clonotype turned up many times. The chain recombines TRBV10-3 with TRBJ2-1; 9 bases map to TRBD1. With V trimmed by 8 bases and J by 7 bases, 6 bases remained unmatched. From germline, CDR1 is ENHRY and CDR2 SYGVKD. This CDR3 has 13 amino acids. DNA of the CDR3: TGTGCCATCGGACAGGGGTTGATAAATGAGCAGTTCTTC. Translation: CAIGQGLINEQFF.

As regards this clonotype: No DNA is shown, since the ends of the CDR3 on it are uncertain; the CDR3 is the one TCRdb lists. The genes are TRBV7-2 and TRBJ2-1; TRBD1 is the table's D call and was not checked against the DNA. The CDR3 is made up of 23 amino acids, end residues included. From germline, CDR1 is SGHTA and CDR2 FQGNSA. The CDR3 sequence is CASSLGYSGANVLTFGAGNEQFF.

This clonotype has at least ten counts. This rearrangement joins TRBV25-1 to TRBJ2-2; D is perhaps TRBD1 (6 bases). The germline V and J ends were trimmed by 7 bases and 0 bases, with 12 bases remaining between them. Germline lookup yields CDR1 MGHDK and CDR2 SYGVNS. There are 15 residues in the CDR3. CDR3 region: CASKQGLANTGELFF. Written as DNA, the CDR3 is TGTGCCAGCAAACAGGGCCTCGCGAACACCGGGGAGCTGTTTTTT.

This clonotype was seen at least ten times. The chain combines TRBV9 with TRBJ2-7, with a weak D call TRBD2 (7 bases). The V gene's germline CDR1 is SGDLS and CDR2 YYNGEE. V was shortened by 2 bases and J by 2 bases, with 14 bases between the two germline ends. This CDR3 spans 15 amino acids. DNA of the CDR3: TGTGCCAGCAGCGTTGGGGGGGGGCGGACCTACGAGCAGTACTTC. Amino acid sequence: CASSVGGGRTYEQYF.

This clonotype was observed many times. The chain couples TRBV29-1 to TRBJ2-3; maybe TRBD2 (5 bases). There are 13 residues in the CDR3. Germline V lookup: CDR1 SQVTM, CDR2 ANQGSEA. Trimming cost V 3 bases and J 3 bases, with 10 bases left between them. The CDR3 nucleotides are TGCAGCGTTGATGTCCGGGGAACAGATACGCAGTATTTT. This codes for CSVDVRGTDTQYF.

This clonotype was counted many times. The CDR3 DNA reads TGTGCCAGCAGCCCCCGGCAGCGGAACACAGATACGCAGTATTTT. Its protein product is CASSPRQRNTDTQYF. The gene calls are TRBV3-1 and TRBJ2-3; D may be TRBD2 (5 bases). V was cut by 4 bases and J by 2 bases, with 13 bases left in between. CDR3 length: 15 residues. The germline CDR1 and CDR2 sequences are LGHDT and YNNKEL (reference sequence).

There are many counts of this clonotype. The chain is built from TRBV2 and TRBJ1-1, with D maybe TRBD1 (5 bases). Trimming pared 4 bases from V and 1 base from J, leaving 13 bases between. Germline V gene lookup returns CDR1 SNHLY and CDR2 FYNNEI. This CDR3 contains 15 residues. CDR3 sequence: CASSVQGTSNTEAFF. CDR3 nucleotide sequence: TGTGCCAGCAGTGTTCAGGGCACTTCGAACACTGAAGCTTTCTTT.

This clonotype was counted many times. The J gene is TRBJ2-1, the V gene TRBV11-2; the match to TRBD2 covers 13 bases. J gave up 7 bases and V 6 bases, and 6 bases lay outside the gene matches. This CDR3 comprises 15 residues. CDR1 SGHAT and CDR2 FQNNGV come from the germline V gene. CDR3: CASRPTSGGTNEQFF. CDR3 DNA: TGTGCCAGCAGACCGACTAGCGGGGGGACGAATGAGCAGTTCTTC.

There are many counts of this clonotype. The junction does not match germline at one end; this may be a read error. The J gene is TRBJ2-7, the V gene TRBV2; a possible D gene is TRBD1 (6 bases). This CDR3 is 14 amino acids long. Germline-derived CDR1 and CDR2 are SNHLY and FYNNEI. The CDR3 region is CASHTGTTSHEQYF. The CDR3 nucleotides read TGTGCCTCACACACCGGGACAACCTCCCACGAGCAGTACTTC.

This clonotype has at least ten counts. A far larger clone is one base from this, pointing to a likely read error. In DNA, the CDR3 is TGTGCCAGCAGTTCAACTGGGCCCGAGCAGTACTTC. This gives the protein CASSSTGPEQYF. This chain connects TRBV7-8 to TRBJ2-7; D unresolved. The germline V gene has CDR1 SGHVS and CDR2 FQNEAQ. The CDR3 loop spans 12 amino acids. V was pared by 6 bases and J by 6 bases, with 12 bases between.

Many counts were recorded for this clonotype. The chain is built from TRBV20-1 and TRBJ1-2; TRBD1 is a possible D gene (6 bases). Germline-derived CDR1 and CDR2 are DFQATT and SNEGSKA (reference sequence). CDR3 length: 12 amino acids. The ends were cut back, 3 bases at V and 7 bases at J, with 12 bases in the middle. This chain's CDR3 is CSARAGAGGYTF. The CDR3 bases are TGCAGTGCTAGGGCGGGGGCAGGTGGCTACACCTTC.

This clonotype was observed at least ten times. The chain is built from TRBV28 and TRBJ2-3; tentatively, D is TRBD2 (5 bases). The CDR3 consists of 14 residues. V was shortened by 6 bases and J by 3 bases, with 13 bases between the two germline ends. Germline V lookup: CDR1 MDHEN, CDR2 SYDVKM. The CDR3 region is CASSPTGETDTQYF. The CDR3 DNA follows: TGTGCCAGCAGCCCCACTGGGGAGACAGATACGCAGTATTTT.

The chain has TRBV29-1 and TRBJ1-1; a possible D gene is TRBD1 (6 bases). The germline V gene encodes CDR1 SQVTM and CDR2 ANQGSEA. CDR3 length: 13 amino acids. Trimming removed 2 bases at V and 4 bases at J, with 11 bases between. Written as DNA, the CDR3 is TGCAGCGTTGAACATGGGGGCGGCACTGAAGCTTTCTTT. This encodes CSVEHGGGTEAFF.